This T cell receptor (beta chain) comes out of a study of T-cell memory formation after mild COVID-19. MiXCR, applied by TCRdb to the 5' RACE reads, yields one record per CDR3 protein. The repertoire includes hundreds of thousands of distinct CDR3 sequences, less than 20% of them detected once, and about a fifth sits in the top ten. This clonotype was seen more than once but under ten times. As yet, its antigen is unknown. Findings and limits, study-wide: Pre-infection memory showed some responding clones, and this suggested that cross-reactive memory joined.

The CDR3 length is 16 residues. V gave up 2 bases and J gave up 3 bases; unmatched junction bases: 6. CDR1 SGHVS and CDR2 FQNEAQ come from the germline V gene. The TCR sequence derives from a young man who had mild COVID-19 (a few samples of this study predate the infection). Cell type and time point are not known. The sequenced sample was PBMCs or a T cell subset sorted from them (not recorded which). V is TRBV7-8 and J is TRBJ2-3; 9 bases match TRBD1. The DNA of the CDR3 is TGTGCCAGCAGCTTACCCCGACAGGGGGGGACAGATACGCAGTATTTT. Its translation is CASSLPRQGGTDTQYF.